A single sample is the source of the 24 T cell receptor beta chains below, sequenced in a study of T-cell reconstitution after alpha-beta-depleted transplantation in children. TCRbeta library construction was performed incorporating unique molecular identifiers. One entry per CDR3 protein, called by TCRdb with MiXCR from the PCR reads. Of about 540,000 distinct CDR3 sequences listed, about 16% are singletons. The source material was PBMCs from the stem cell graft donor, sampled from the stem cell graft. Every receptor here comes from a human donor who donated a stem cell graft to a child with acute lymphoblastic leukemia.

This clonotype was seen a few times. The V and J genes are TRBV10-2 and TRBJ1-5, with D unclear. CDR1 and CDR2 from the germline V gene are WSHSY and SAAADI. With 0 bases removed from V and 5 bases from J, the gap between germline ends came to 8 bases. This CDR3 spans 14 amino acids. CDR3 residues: CASSESRRDQPQHF. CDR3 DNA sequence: TGCGCCAGCAGTGAGTCAAGGCGGGATCAGCCCCAGCATTTT.

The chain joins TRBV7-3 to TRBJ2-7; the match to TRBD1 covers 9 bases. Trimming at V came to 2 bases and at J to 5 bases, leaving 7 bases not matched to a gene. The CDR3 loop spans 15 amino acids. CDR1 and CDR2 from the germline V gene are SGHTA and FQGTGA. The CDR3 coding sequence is TGTGCCAGCAGCTTAGGCCAGGGACAGGGAAACGAGCAGTACTTC. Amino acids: CASSLGQGQGNEQYF. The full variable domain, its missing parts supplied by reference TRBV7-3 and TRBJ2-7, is GAGVSQTPSNKVTEKGKYVELRCDPISGHTALYWYRQSLGQGPEFLIYFQGTGAADDSGLPNDRFFAVRPEGSVSTLKIQRTERGDSAVYLCASSLGQGQGNEQYFGPGTRLTVT.

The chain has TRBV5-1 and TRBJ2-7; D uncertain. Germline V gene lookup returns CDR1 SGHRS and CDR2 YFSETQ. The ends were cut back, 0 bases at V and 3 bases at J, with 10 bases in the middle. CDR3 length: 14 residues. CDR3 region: CASSLVSNHYEQYF. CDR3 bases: TGCGCCAGCAGCTTGGTTTCGAACCACTACGAGCAGTACTTC. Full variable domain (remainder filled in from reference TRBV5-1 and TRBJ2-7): KAGVTQTPRYLIKTRGQQVTLSCSPISGHRSVSWYQQTPGQGLQFLFEYFSETQRNKGNFPGRFSGRQFSNSRSEMNVSTLELGDSALYLCASSLVSNHYEQYFGPGTRLTVT.

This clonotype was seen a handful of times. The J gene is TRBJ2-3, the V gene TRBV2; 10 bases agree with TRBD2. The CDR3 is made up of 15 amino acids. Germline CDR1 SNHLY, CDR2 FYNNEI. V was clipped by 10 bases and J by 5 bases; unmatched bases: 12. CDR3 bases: TGTGCCACCTACCAGAGACTAGCGGGTGAAGATACGCAGTATTTT. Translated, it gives CATYQRLAGEDTQYF.

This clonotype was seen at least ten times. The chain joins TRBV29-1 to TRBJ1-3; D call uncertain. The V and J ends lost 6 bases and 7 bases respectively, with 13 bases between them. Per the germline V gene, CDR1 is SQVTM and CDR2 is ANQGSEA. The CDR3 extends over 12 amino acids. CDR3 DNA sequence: TGCAGCGTCGACGTAGGTCGGAACACCATATATTTT. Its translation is CSVDVGRNTIYF.

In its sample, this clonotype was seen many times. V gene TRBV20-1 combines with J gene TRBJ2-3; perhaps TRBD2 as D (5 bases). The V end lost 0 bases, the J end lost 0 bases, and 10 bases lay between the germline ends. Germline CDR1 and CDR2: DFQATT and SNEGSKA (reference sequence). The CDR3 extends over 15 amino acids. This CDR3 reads CSARERAASTDTQYF. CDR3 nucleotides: TGCAGTGCTAGAGAGAGGGCGGCTAGCACAGATACGCAGTATTTT.

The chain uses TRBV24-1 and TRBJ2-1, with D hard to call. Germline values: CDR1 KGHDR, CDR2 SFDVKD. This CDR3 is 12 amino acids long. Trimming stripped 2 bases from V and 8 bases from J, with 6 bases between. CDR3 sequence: CATSDSDDEQFF. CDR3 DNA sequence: TGTGCCACCAGTGATTCCGACGATGAGCAGTTCTTC.

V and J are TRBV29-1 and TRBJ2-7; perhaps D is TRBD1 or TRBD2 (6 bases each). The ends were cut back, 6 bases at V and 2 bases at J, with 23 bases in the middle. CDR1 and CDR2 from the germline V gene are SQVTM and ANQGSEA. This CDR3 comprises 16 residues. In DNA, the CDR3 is TGCAGCGTCGCCGGCCAAGTAAATGGGGGGCCCTACGAGCAGTACTTC. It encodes CSVAGQVNGGPYEQYF.

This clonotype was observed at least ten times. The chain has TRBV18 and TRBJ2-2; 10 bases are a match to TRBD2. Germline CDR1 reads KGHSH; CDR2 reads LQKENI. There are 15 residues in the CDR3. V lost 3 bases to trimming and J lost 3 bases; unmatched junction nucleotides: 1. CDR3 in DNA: TGTGCCAGCTCACCTCTAGCGGGAGACACCGGGGAGCTGTTTTTT. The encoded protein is CASSPLAGDTGELFF.

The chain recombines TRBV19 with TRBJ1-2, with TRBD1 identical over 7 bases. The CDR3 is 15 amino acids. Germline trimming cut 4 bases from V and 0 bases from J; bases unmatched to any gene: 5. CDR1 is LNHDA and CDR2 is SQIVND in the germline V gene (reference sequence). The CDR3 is CASSKGQAPNYGYTF. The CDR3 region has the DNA TGTGCCAGTAGTAAAGGACAGGCGCCTAACTATGGCTACACCTTC.

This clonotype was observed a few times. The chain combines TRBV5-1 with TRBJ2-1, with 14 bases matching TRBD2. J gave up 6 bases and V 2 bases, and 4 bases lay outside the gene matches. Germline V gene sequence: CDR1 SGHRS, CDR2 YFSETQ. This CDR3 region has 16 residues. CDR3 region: CASSFKTSGRVNEQFF. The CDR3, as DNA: TGCGCCAGCAGCTTTAAGACTAGCGGGAGGGTCAATGAGCAGTTCTTC.

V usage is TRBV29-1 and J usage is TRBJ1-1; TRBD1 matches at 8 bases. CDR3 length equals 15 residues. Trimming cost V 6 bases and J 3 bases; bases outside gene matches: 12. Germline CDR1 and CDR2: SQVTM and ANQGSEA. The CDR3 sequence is CSVLGTGRIYTEAFF. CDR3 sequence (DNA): TGCAGCGTCCTTGGGACAGGCCGGATTTACACTGAAGCTTTCTTT.

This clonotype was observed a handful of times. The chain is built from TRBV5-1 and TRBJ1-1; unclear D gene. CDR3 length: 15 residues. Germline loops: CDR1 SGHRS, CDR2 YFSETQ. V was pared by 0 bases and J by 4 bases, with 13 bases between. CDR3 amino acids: CASSLVSGGGTEAFF. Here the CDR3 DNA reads TGCGCCAGCAGCTTGGTTTCGGGCGGTGGCACTGAAGCTTTCTTT.

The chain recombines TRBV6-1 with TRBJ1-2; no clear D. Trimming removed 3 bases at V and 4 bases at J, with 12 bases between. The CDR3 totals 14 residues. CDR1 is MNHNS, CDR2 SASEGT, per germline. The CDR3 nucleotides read TGTGCCAGCAGTGAGGGAAATTGGGCCTATGGCTACACCTTC. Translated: CASSEGNWAYGYTF.

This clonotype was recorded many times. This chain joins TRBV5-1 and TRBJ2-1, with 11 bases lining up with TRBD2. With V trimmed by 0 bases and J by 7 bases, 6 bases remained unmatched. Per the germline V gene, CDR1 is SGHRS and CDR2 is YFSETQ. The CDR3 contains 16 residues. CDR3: CASSLVLAGGGNEQFF. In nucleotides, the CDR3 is TGCGCCAGCAGCTTGGTTCTAGCGGGAGGTGGAAATGAGCAGTTCTTC.

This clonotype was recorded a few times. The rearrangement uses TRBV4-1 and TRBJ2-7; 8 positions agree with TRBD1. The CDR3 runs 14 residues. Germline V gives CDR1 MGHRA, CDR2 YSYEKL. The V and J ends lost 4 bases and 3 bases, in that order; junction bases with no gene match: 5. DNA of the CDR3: TGCGCCAGCAGCCGGACGACAGGGGACTACGAGCAGTACTTC. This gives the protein CASSRTTGDYEQYF.

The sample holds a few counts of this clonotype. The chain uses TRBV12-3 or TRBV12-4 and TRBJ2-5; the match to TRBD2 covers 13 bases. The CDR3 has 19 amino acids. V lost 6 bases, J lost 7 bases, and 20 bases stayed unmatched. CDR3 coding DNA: TGTGCCAGCAGCCTAATATCCGGGACTAGCGGGACCCGCGCAGCGACCCAGTACTTC. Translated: CASSLISGTSGTRAATQYF.

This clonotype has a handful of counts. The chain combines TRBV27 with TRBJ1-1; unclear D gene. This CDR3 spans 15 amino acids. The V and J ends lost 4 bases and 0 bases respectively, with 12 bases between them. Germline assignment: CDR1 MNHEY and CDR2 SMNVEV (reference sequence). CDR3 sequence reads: CASSSDLTMNTEAFF. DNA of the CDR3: TGTGCCAGCAGTTCGGACTTGACGATGAACACTGAAGCTTTCTTT.

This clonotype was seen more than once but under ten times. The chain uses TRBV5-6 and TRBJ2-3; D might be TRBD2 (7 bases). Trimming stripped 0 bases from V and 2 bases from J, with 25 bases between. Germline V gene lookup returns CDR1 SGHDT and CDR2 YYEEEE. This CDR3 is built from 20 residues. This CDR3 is CASSLEGPGEASGITDTQYF. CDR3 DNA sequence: TGTGCCAGCAGCTTGGAGGGACCAGGGGAGGCCAGCGGGATCACAGATACGCAGTATTTT.

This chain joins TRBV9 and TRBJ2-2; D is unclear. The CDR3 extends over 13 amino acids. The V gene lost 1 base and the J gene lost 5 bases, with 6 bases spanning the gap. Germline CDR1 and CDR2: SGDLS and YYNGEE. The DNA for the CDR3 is TGTGCCAGCAGCGTAATGGGAACCGGGGAGCTGTTTTTT. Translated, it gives CASSVMGTGELFF.

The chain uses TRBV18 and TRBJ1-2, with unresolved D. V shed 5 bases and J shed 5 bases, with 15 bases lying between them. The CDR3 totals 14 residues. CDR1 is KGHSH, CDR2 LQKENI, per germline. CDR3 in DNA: TGTGCCAGCTCAGCTAAAGGATTTGATTATGGCTACACCTTC. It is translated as CASSAKGFDYGYTF.

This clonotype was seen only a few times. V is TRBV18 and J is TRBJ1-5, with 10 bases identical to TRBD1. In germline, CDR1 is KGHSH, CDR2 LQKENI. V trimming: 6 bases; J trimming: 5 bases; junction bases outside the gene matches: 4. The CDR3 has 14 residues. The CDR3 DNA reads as TGTGCCAGCTCTGCGGACAGGGGGGATCAGCCCCAGCATTTT. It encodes CASSADRGDQPQHF.

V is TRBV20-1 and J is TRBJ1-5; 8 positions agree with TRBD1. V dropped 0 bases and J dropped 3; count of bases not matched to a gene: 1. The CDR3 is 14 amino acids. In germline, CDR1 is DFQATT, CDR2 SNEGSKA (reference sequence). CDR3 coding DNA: TGCAGTGCTAGAGAGGACAGGGTCAATCAGCCCCAGCATTTT. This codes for CSAREDRVNQPQHF.

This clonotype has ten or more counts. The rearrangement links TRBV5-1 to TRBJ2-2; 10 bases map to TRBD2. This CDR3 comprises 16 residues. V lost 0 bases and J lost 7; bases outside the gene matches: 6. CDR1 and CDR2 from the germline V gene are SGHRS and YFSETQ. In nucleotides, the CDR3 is TGCGCCAGCAGCTTGGCCCTAGCGGGAGCGGTCGGGGAGCTGTTTTTT. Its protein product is CASSLALAGAVGELFF.